This TCR beta chain was sequenced in a study of T cell responses to AZD1222 COVID-19 vaccine (dated by TCRdb to the early 2020s). Background on the whole study: TCR sequencing covered roughly 230 trial participants: 200 to 220 given two doses of AZD1222 and 26 given two doses of MenACWY control vaccine. Trial participants were enrolled by age into 18-55, 56-69 and 70-plus year subgroups, with approximately 160, 26 and 62 TCR-sequenced participants respectively. The research as a whole found: The 56-69-year group was small, and its depth increase did not reach significance, likely because of low power. Only five or six AZD1222 recipients were SARS-CoV-2 seropositive at baseline, limiting conclusions about previously exposed vaccinees. The whole spike protein was spanned by vaccine-associated CD4 TCRs, and dominant responses were seen in regions 160-218 and 743-854. Reportedly, almost half of the unique spike-specific TCRs recognized epitopes lying outside the regions that are mutated in the B.1.351 and B.1.1.7 variants. A significant rise in spike-specific TCR breadth and depth was observed after two AZD1222 doses relative to day 0 and relative to MenACWY recipients. Participants were mostly white British, with more females than males. The authors suggested clonal diversity may have been underestimated. Because no samples from the day 14 peak response were available, repertoires could be characterized only after the peak T cell response.

Worth noting for this clone: The specificity of this receptor is unknown. The sample holds no much larger clone one base away, and base qualities are not on file.

CDR1 SEHNR and CDR2 FQNEAQ are derived from the germline V gene (reference sequence). V has 4 bases trimmed and J has 15 bases trimmed; junction bases matching no gene number 8. Measured from the cysteine to the phenylalanine, the CDR3 is 12 residues long. Kept here is only the CDR3 DNA, which spans 36 bases and is read in frame from base 1. The time point label for this specimen denotes: about 28 days (+/-7) after the second vaccine dose. AZD1222 recipients with second doses at about 4 weeks or about 12 weeks were pooled, because spike-specific TCR depth and breadth did not differ between schedules. Vaccinee samples came from UK trials COV001 and COV002, including a single-blind randomized controlled phase 2/3 trial of AZD1222 (ChAdOx1 nCoV-19) in healthy adults. For TCRbeta chain sequencing, PBMC samples from trial participants were taken at day 0 and at day 28 after the second dose. The CDR3 regions of human TCRbeta chains were analyzed by immunosequencing. As for how the authors treated the data: TCRs in the repertoires were matched against a reference library of SARS-CoV-2-specific TCRs that had been generated with the MIRA antigen-specificity platform. Breadth was defined as the fraction of unique TCRs that were SARS-CoV-2-associated, and depth was defined as the fraction of total T cells that were SARS-CoV-2-associated. Using the MIRA data, each spike-specific TCR was mapped to the spike region that the TCR reacts to and placed in a CD4 or CD8 class. Log10-transformed breadth and depth values were compared by one-way ANOVA with Sidak's multiple comparisons tests. Here the immuneACCESS table is served through TCRdb, limited to in-frame sequences with V and J called. Missing clones are a known gap in these copies; in checked studies unresolved V genes cover under half, and the rest lacks a known reason. The V and J calls and the clone size are those of that table, but D and trimming were determined from the DNA. This sample comprises some 90,000 clones, around 90% of them detected only once. About 5% of the sample is in the top ten clones.

The source material was peripheral blood, sampled 28 days after the second AZD1222 dose. The V gene is TRBV7-9 and the J gene is TRBJ2-3, and TRBD1 aligns with 9 junction nucleotides. This TCR was recovered from an adult who received the AZD1222 COVID-19 vaccine. The CDR3 protein: CASSSTGTGYYF. The nucleotides read TGTGCCAGCAGCTCGACCGGGACAGGGTACTATTTT.